These 16 T cell receptor beta chains were sequenced from one sample in a study of T cell repertoires in cytomegalovirus infection. TCRdb passed the reads through MiXCR, listing each CDR3 protein once. The sample yields roughly 110,000 distinct CDR3 sequences, 30% to 35% seen once. Antigens of these TCRs are unknown. This specimen consisted of CD8+ T cells from cultured PBMCs, obtained from culture after CMV antigen stimulation. The receptors originated from a human donor in good health (CMV status not recorded). Some clones in this sample may be carry-over from other donors' samples.

In its sample, this clonotype was seen a few times. The V and J genes are TRBV4-3 and TRBJ2-7, with D possibly being TRBD2 (5 bases). V was shortened by 1 base and J by 0 bases, with 19 bases between the two germline ends. The V gene's germline CDR1 is LGHNA and CDR2 YSLEER. This CDR3 contains 18 residues. For the CDR3, the DNA is TGCGCCAGCAGCCAAGTGGCCGGAGGCCGCCGCCCCTCCTACGAGCAGTACTTC. It encodes CASSQVAGGRRPSYEQYF.

The chain couples TRBV25-1 to TRBJ2-7; no reliable D call. The CDR3 is made up of 14 amino acids. In germline, CDR1 is MGHDK, CDR2 SYGVNS. The V and J ends lost 4 bases and 3 bases respectively, with 13 bases between them. The CDR3 spells CASSAAGLIYEQYF. The CDR3 region has the DNA TGTGCCAGCAGTGCCGCAGGTTTAATCTACGAGCAGTACTTC.

The sample holds a few counts of this clonotype. V gene TRBV7-6 combines with J gene TRBJ1-1, with 7 bases fitting TRBD1. CDR1 is SGHVS and CDR2 is FNYEAQ in the germline V gene. The J segment lost 1 base and the V segment lost 1 base, leaving 6 bases of the junction unmatched. The CDR3 sequence is 16 residues long. The CDR3 region has the DNA TGTGCCAGCAGCTTAGAATCCGGGACAGAGAACACTGAAGCTTTCTTT. Translated, it gives CASSLESGTENTEAFF.

This clonotype was found many times. The V and J genes are TRBV7-2 and TRBJ2-7; D possibly uses TRBD1 or TRBD2 (5 bases each). CDR3 length equals 13 residues. The germline gives CDR1 SGHTA, CDR2 FQGNSA. V lost 8 bases and J 4 bases, leaving 15 bases between the germline ends. The CDR3 sequence is CASRRRGAYEQYF. The CDR3 nucleotides read TGTGCCAGCCGAAGGAGAGGGGCATACGAGCAGTACTTC.

This clonotype was seen a few times. The genes are TRBV27 and TRBJ1-2; maybe TRBD1 (6 bases). Trimming removed 6 bases at V and 6 bases at J, with 20 bases between. In germline, CDR1 is MNHEY, CDR2 SMNVEV (reference sequence). This CDR3 is 15 amino acids long. CDR3 residues: CASSGTGPGGHGYTF. The CDR3 DNA reads as TGTGCCAGCAGCGGGACCGGGCCCGGGGGCCATGGCTACACCTTC.

This clonotype has a handful of counts. The J gene is TRBJ2-7, the V gene TRBV4-2, with 8 bases lining up with TRBD1. The CDR3 length is 16 residues. Germline CDR1 and CDR2: LGHNA and YNFKEQ. The V segment lost 0 bases and the J segment 5 bases; nucleotides outside the gene matches: 9. The CDR3 loop reads CASSQDRAQGANEQYF. CDR3 coding DNA: TGTGCCAGCAGCCAAGATAGGGCGCAGGGGGCTAACGAGCAGTACTTC.

This clonotype was found many times. The chain recombines TRBV7-2 with TRBJ1-5; D is possibly TRBD1 (5 bases). The germline V gene encodes CDR1 SGHTA and CDR2 FQGNSA. CDR3 length equals 14 residues. Trimming removed 4 bases from V and 4 bases from J, with 11 bases in between. This CDR3 reads CASSSGTFNQPQHF. DNA of the CDR3: TGTGCCAGCAGCTCCGGGACCTTTAATCAGCCCCAGCATTTT.

V usage is TRBV28 and J usage is TRBJ2-1, with D perhaps being TRBD1 or TRBD2 (5 bases each). CDR1 is MDHEN, CDR2 SYDVKM, per germline. The CDR3 has 15 residues. V dropped 3 bases and J dropped 6 bases, with 15 bases sitting between them. CDR3 residues: CASSFGTKTLNEQFF. Here the CDR3 DNA reads TGTGCCAGCAGTTTCGGGACCAAGACTCTCAATGAGCAGTTCTTC.

The V and J genes are TRBV7-6 and TRBJ2-7; D not resolved. Looked up from germline, CDR1 is SGHVS and CDR2 is FNYEAQ. The V end lost 0 bases, the J end lost 4 bases, and 10 bases lay between the germline ends. The CDR3 has 14 residues. The CDR3 spells CASSLAQKGYEQYF. The DNA for the CDR3 is TGTGCCAGCAGCTTAGCGCAAAAGGGATACGAGCAGTACTTC.

The table lists this clonotype with a few counts. V usage is TRBV7-2 and J usage is TRBJ2-7; 8 bases are shared with TRBD1. Trimming removed 3 bases from V and 1 base from J; junction bases left unmatched: 5. The germline gives CDR1 SGHTA, CDR2 FQGNSA. The CDR3 sequence is 15 residues long. The CDR3 DNA reads as TGTGCCAGCAGCTTGACAGGGGATAGATCCTACGAGCAGTACTTC. Amino acids: CASSLTGDRSYEQYF.

The CDR3 loop reads CASSFSEGNQPQHF. In DNA, the CDR3 is TGTGCCAGCAGTTTCAGCGAAGGCAATCAGCCCCAGCATTTT. V is TRBV28 and J is TRBJ1-5; D is ambiguous. V was clipped by 3 bases and J by 2 bases, with 8 bases between them. CDR3 length: 14 amino acids. Germline V lookup: CDR1 MDHEN, CDR2 SYDVKM.

This clonotype occurred a few times. This chain connects TRBV12-3 or TRBV12-4 to TRBJ2-2; 9 nucleotides align to TRBD1. The CDR3 contains 15 residues. The junction had 9 bases not matched to a gene; V was cut back by 6 bases and J by 7 bases. The chain's CDR3 is CASSHTGGSYGELFF. CDR3 sequence (DNA): TGTGCCAGCAGCCATACAGGGGGCTCGTACGGGGAGCTGTTTTTT.

This clonotype was counted ten times or more. The J gene is TRBJ1-5, the V gene TRBV2, with a possible D match to TRBD1 (5 bases). V lost 7 bases and J 4 bases, leaving 17 bases between the germline ends. Germline CDR1 reads SNHLY; CDR2 reads FYNNEI. The CDR3 has 15 residues. The CDR3 DNA reads TGTGCCAGCAAAGGGACGATTAGGGGAAATCAGCCCCAGCATTTT. Encoded protein: CASKGTIRGNQPQHF.

The chain recombines TRBV4-2 with TRBJ2-2; perhaps TRBD1 as D (5 bases). V was trimmed by 0 bases and J by 6 bases, leaving 14 bases between them. Per germline, CDR1 LGHNA and CDR2 YNFKEQ. The CDR3 extends over 16 amino acids. CDR3 sequence: CASSQEGAGYAGELFF. The CDR3, as DNA: TGTGCCAGCAGCCAAGAAGGGGCAGGGTACGCCGGGGAGCTGTTTTTT.

This clonotype was picked up one time. This chain joins TRBV7-6 and TRBJ2-3; 7 positions match TRBD1. Looked up from germline, CDR1 is SGHVS and CDR2 is FNYEAQ. The CDR3 is made up of 15 amino acids. Losses at the gene ends were 4 bases for V and 4 bases for J; bases not matched to a gene: 8. CDR3 bases: TGTGCCAGCAGCTCCAGACAGGGAATCGCAGATACGCAGTATTTT. Its translation: CASSSRQGIADTQYF.

This sequence joins TRBV28 and TRBJ1-5; TRBD1 matches 7 bases. The CDR3 runs to 17 residues. Germline-derived CDR1 and CDR2 are MDHEN and SYDVKM. With V trimmed by 5 bases and J by 5 bases, 15 bases remained unmatched. The CDR3, as DNA: TGTGCCAGCAGTCGACCCGCCCCCCCCGGGACAGATCAGCCCCAGCATTTT. Protein: CASSRPAPPGTDQPQHF.